Shown below are 22 T cell receptor beta chains from a single sample sequenced in a study of response to subunit inactivated influenza vaccine (dated 2018 in TCRdb). The library was produced with RT-PCR. Sequencing took place on an Illumina HiSeq 2500. Using fastp trimming at Q25 and MiXCR clonotype assembly, TCRdb reanalyzed the public sequencing data and kept in-frame beta chains. Each record represents a unique CDR3 protein, reported with the most common genes and DNA among its rows. The sample table records about 570,000 distinct CDR3 sequences; around 10% of these occur just once. The ten largest clones represent more than 9.5% of the sample. In addition, the sample was reused for a study of T cells expressing NK-cell markers. As described in the second report: TCR beta cDNA libraries were made by 5'RACE template switching that added a universal primer site and unique molecular identifiers.

Material: PBMCs from blood, obtained on the day of vaccination. These TCRs come from a man over 45 who received an inactivated influenza vaccine. Donor details come from another sample of the same person, matched by shared clones.

The sample holds a few counts of this clonotype. The chain uses TRBV25-1 and TRBJ2-7, with D maybe TRBD1 (5 bases). The CDR3 has 15 residues. CDR1 is MGHDK, CDR2 SYGVNS, per germline. Deletions cut 2 bases from V and 2 bases from J, with 13 bases between. The CDR3 protein is CASSEPGALTYEQYF. The CDR3 DNA follows: TGTGCCAGCAGTGAACCTGGGGCCCTAACCTACGAGCAGTACTTC.

The chain joins TRBV6-6 to TRBJ1-2; unclear D gene. Per germline, CDR1 MNHNY and CDR2 SVGAGI (reference sequence). This CDR3 spans 13 amino acids. Trimming took 7 bases from V and 6 from J, leaving 15 bases between them. The CDR3 sequence: CASTTQLDDGYTF. As DNA, the CDR3 is TGTGCCAGCACCACCCAATTGGACGATGGCTACACCTTC.

The chain has TRBV27 and TRBJ2-3; TRBD2 matches at 10 bases. The ends lost 6 bases at V and 0 bases at J; junction bases unmatched: 3. Germline V CDR1 and CDR2: MNHEY, SMNVEV (reference sequence). The CDR3 covers 15 residues. In DNA form, the CDR3 reads TGTGCCAGCAGACAGGGACTAGCGAGCACAGATACGCAGTATTTT. Translated, it gives CASRQGLASTDTQYF.

This clonotype has a count of ten or more. This rearrangement joins TRBV5-1 to TRBJ2-7; TRBD2 matches 7 bases. The V and J ends lost 1 base and 3 bases, in that order; junction bases with no gene match: 1. CDR3 length: 13 amino acids. CDR1 is SGHRS and CDR2 is YFSETQ in the germline V gene. CDR3 in amino acids: CASSLTSDYEQYF. In DNA form, the CDR3 reads TGCGCCAGCAGCTTGACTAGCGACTACGAGCAGTACTTC.

This clonotype was recorded a few times. This chain links TRBV10-1 with TRBJ2-2; D ambiguous. Germline values: CDR1 WNHNN, CDR2 SYGVQD (reference sequence). CDR3 length: 13 residues. V was pared by 7 bases and J by 6 bases, with 12 bases between. The CDR3: CASKSPGSGELFF. CDR3 DNA sequence: TGCGCCAGCAAATCCCCGGGCTCCGGGGAGCTGTTTTTT.

V usage is TRBV4-3 and J usage is TRBJ2-2; TRBD1 matches 8 bases. Trimming took 0 bases from V and 4 from J; bases not matched to a gene: 7. In germline, CDR1 is LGHNA, CDR2 YSLEER. CDR3 length equals 17 residues. CDR3 sequence reads: CASSQEPQGASTGELFF. Written as DNA, the CDR3 is TGCGCCAGCAGCCAAGAGCCCCAGGGGGCAAGCACCGGGGAGCTGTTTTTT.

There are a few counts of this clonotype. The chain uses TRBV19 and TRBJ2-1, with a tentative D call TRBD2 (5 bases). CDR3 length equals 14 residues. Trimming shortened V by 7 bases and J by 2 bases, and 12 bases separated the two germline ends. From germline, CDR1 is LNHDA and CDR2 SQIVND (reference sequence). The CDR3 region is CASKPSWPYNEQFF. The DNA of the CDR3 is TGTGCCAGTAAGCCTAGCTGGCCCTACAATGAGCAGTTCTTC.

This chain links TRBV29-1 with TRBJ2-7; D not resolved. Trimming pared 4 bases from V and 1 base from J, leaving 5 bases between. The CDR3 is made up of 11 amino acids. The germline V gene encodes CDR1 SQVTM and CDR2 ANQGSEA. The DNA for the CDR3 is TGCAGCGTTGCGATTTCCTACGAGCAGTACTTC. Its protein is CSVAISYEQYF.

V usage is TRBV20-1 and J usage is TRBJ2-4; 12 bases agree with TRBD2. In germline, CDR1 is DFQATT, CDR2 SNEGSKA (reference sequence). The CDR3 covers 16 residues. J gave up 1 base and V 3 bases, and 4 bases lay outside the gene matches. The CDR3 loop is CSARLGTSGAKNIQYF. The CDR3 coding sequence is TGCAGTGCTAGGCTCGGGACTAGCGGGGCCAAAAACATTCAGTACTTC.

This clonotype was seen more than once but under ten times. Since the CDR3 does not end with the conserved phenylalanine or tryptophan, this likely comes from a read error. This chain connects TRBV20-1 to TRBJ1-1; no reliable D call. The CDR3 is made up of 14 amino acids. The V end was cut by 3 bases, the J end by 0 bases, with 11 bases between. CDR1 and CDR2 (germline): DFQATT, SNEGSKA (reference sequence). CDR3: CSASLSSLNTEAFS. For the CDR3, the DNA is TGCAGTGCTAGTTTATCTTCCTTGAACACTGAAGCTTTCTCT.

This clonotype was seen a few times. V is TRBV2 and J is TRBJ2-7, with TRBD1 matching over 7 bases. The trim removed 7 bases at V and 1 base at J, leaving 10 bases unmatched. Germline values: CDR1 SNHLY, CDR2 FYNNEI. The CDR3 is 15 residues long. CDR3 sequence reads: CASKERGLQSYEQYF. As DNA, the CDR3 is TGTGCCAGCAAAGAGAGGGGGCTCCAATCCTACGAGCAGTACTTC.

The table lists this clonotype with a few counts. J is TRBJ2-5 and V is TRBV4-1; 14 positions match TRBD2. V lost 2 bases, J lost 5 bases, and 13 bases stayed unmatched. The CDR3 runs 19 residues. Germline CDR1 reads MGHRA; CDR2 reads YSYEKL. CDR3 amino acids: CASSQSTSGGAISLETQYF. CDR3 nucleotides: TGCGCCAGCAGCCAATCGACTAGCGGGGGGGCGATTAGTTTGGAGACCCAGTACTTC.

The chain carries TRBV30 and TRBJ2-3; no clear D. The CDR3 has 13 amino acids. The V end was cut by 2 bases, the J end by 3 bases, with 9 bases between. Germline V gene sequence: CDR1 GTSNPN, CDR2 SVGIG (reference sequence). CDR3 DNA: TGTGCCTGGAGTCGCCAGAATACAGATACGCAGTATTTT. Amino acid sequence: CAWSRQNTDTQYF. Combining the CDR3 with reference TRBV30 and TRBJ2-3 gives the whole variable domain SQTIHQWPATLVQPVGSPLSLECTVEGTSNPNLYWYRQAAGRGLQLLFYSVGIGQISSEVPQNLSASRPQDRQFILSSKKLLLSDSGFYLCAWSRQNTDTQYFGPGTRLTVL.

V gene TRBV12-3 or TRBV12-4 combines with J gene TRBJ2-1, with D unclear. This CDR3 spans 15 amino acids. Between the trimmed V and J ends, which lost 5 bases and 5 bases, there was a span of 16 bases. CDR3 amino acids: CASSRESGRHNEQFF. In DNA form, the CDR3 reads TGTGCCAGCAGTAGAGAGAGTGGCCGTCACAATGAGCAGTTCTTC.

The V and J genes are TRBV20-1 and TRBJ2-1; 14 bases align to TRBD2. Germline V gene data show CDR1 as DFQATT and CDR2 as SNEGSKA (reference sequence). The CDR3 has 15 residues. V was clipped by 3 bases and J by 7 bases; unmatched bases: 5. CDR3 DNA sequence: TGCAGTGCTAGGGGAGGGACTAGCGGGAGAAATGAGCAGTTCTTC. It encodes CSARGGTSGRNEQFF.

There are many counts of this clonotype. The chain uses TRBV12-3 or TRBV12-4 and TRBJ2-7; 7 bases fit TRBD1. The CDR3 extends over 14 amino acids. V was clipped by 7 bases and J by 2 bases; unmatched bases: 8. The CDR3 sequence is CASNTGTAAYEQYF. The CDR3 DNA sequence: TGTGCCAGCAACACCGGGACAGCCGCCTACGAGCAGTACTTC.

This clonotype was seen a handful of times. The rearrangement uses TRBV7-8 and TRBJ2-5; TRBD2 agrees at 10 bases. The germline gives CDR1 SGHVS, CDR2 FQNEAQ. The J segment lost 4 bases and the V segment lost 5 bases, leaving 7 bases of the junction unmatched. The CDR3 covers 15 residues. The CDR3, as DNA: TGTGCCAGCAGCCCCCTAGCGGGAGTTCTAGAGACCCAGTACTTC. Its translation: CASSPLAGVLETQYF.

The CDR3, as DNA: TGCAGTGCTAGCAACAGGGGGCGCAGAGATACGCAGTATTTT. Protein product: CSASNRGRRDTQYF. The gene calls are TRBV20-1 and TRBJ2-3, with 9 bases that match TRBD1. V shed 3 bases, J shed 5 bases, and the junction held 6 bases outside the gene matches. Germline loops: CDR1 DFQATT, CDR2 SNEGSKA (reference sequence). The CDR3 contains 14 residues.

This clonotype was seen more than once but under ten times. The chain carries TRBV5-1 and TRBJ2-1, with 7 bases identical to TRBD1. The CDR3 is made up of 15 amino acids. Germline-derived CDR1 and CDR2 are SGHRS and YFSETQ. V lost 0 bases, J lost 4 bases, and 4 bases stayed unmatched. The CDR3 reads CASSLDQGVYNEQFF. The CDR3 nucleotides read TGCGCCAGCAGCTTGGACCAGGGGGTTTACAATGAGCAGTTCTTC.

This clonotype came up many times. The rearrangement links TRBV12-3 or TRBV12-4 to TRBJ2-7; the D is unclear. Trimming took off 6 bases at V and 3 bases at J, with 12 bases between the two ends. This CDR3 region has 13 residues. CDR3 in DNA: TGTGCCAGCAGCTCGCACGGCGGCTACGAGCAGTACTTC. Encoded protein: CASSSHGGYEQYF.

This clonotype is a singleton in its sample. The junction departs from germline at one end; a sequencing error may be responsible. The chain is built from TRBV5-1 and TRBJ1-1, with D unclear. This CDR3 has 11 residues. Germline V lookup: CDR1 SGHRS, CDR2 YFSETQ. CDR3 sequence: CASRSDTEAYF. The DNA for the CDR3 is TGCGCCAGCAGGAGCGACACTGAAGCTTACTTT.

The V and J genes are TRBV29-1 and TRBJ1-1; the match to TRBD1 covers 8 bases. CDR1 is SQVTM and CDR2 is ANQGSEA in the germline V gene. The CDR3 totals 17 residues. Trimming at V came to 7 bases and at J to 4 bases, leaving 20 bases not matched to a gene. CDR3 nucleotides: TGCAGCGCACTCACCTGGGGCGCAGGGGGCGCGACCACTGAAGCTTTCTTT. Translating gives CSALTWGAGGATTEAFF.